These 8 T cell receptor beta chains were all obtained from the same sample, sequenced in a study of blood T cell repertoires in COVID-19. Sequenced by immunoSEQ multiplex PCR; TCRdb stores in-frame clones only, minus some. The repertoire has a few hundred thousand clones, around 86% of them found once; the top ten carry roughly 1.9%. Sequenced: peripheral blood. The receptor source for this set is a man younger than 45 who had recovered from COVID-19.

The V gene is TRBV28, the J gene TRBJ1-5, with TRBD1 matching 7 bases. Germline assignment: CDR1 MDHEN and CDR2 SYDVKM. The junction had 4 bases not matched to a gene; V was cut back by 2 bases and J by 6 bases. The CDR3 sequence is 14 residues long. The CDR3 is CASSLPTGAQPQHF. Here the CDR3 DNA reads TGTGCCAGCAGTTTACCCACAGGGGCTCAGCCCCAGCATTTT.

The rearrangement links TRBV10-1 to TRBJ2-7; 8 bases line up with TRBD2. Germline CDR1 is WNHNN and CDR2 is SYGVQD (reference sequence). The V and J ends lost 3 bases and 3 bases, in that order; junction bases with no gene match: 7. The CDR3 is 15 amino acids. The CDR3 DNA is TGCGCCAGCAGTGATTTTTCGCGGGGGGTCTACGAGCAGTACTTC. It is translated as CASSDFSRGVYEQYF.

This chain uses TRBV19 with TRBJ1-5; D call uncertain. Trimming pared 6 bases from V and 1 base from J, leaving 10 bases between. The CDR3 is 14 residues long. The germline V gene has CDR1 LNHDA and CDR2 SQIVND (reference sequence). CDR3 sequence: CASRLGQSNQPQHF. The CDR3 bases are TGTGCCAGTAGGCTGGGCCAGAGCAATCAGCCCCAGCATTTT.

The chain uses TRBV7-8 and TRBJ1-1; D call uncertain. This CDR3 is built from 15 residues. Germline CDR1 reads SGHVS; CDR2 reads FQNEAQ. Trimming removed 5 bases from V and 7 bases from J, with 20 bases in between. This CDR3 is CASSPQVTSRIEAFF. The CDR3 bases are TGTGCCAGCAGCCCCCAAGTTACCAGTCGAATTGAAGCTTTCTTT.

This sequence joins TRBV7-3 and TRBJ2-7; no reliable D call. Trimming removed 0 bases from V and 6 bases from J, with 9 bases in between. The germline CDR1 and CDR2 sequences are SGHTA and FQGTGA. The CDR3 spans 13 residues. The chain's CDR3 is CASSLTARSEQYV. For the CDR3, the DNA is TGTGCCAGCAGCTTAACCGCGCGGAGCGAGCAGTACGTC.

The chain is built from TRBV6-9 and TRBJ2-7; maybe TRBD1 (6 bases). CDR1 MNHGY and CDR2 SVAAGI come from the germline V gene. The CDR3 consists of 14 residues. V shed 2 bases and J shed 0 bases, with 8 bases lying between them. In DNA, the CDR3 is TGTGCCAGCAGTTATCGGGACAACTCCTACGAGCAGTACTTC. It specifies CASSYRDNSYEQYF.

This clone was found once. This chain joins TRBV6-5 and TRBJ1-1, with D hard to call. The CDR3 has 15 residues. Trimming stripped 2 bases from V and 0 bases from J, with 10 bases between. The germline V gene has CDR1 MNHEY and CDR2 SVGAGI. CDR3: CASSYNSVMNTEAFF. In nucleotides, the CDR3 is TGTGCCAGCAGTTACAATAGTGTCATGAACACTGAAGCTTTCTTT.

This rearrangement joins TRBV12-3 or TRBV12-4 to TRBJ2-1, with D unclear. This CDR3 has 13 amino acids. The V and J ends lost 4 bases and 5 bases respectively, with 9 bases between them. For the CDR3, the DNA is TGTGCCAGCAGTTACGACACGAACAATGAGCAGTTCTTC. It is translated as CASSYDTNNEQFF.